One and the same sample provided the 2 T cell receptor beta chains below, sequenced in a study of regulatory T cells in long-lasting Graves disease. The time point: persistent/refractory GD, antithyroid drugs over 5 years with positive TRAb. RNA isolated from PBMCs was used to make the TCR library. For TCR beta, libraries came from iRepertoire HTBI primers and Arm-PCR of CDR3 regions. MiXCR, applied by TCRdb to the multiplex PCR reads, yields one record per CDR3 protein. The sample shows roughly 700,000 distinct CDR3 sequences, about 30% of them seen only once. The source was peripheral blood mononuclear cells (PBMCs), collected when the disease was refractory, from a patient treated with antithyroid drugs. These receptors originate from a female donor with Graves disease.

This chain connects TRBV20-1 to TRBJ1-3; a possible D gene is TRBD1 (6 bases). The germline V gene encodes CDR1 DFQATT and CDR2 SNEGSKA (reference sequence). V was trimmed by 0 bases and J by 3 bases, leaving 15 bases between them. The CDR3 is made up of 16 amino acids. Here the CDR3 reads CSARDYRVARGNTIYF. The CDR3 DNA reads TGCAGTGCTAGAGATTACAGGGTGGCACGTGGAAACACCATATATTTT.

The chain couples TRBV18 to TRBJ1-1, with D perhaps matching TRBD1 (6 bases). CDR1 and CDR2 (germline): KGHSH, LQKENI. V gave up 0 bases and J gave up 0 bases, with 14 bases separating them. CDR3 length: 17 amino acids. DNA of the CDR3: TGTGCCAGCTCACCACCGTTTCCGGGACATATGAACACTGAAGCTTTCTTT. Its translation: CASSPPFPGHMNTEAFF.